In its sample, the clone carrying this T cell receptor beta chain was seen many times. These data originate in a study of early T cells in non-severe SARS-CoV-2 infection. Germline CDR1 MNHEY, CDR2 SVGAGI. The ends were cut back, 5 bases at V and 5 bases at J, with 10 bases in the middle. There are 13 residues in the CDR3. Molecules of cDNA were individually given unique molecular identifiers that were attached to them. In TCRdb, the 5' RACE reads were re-called with MiXCR into one record per CDR3 protein. Among around 26,000 distinct CDR3 sequences listed, around 5% were seen once. Sample: whole blood. This rearrangement joins TRBV6-5 to TRBJ1-5; D unresolved. The clonotype comes from an adult who was a healthcare worker with PCR-confirmed SARS-CoV-2 infection or an uninfected control (not recorded which). In nucleotides, the CDR3 is TGTGCCAGCAGTACCGGCAGTCATCAGCCCCAGCATTTT. It codes for CASSTGSHQPQHF.